This note documents a single TCR beta chain sequence. Its specificity is not known. These data are taken from a study of T cells in narcolepsy. Whole-study findings and limits: Some memory CD4+ repertoires had no autoreactive clone sequences. Blood of same and different patients, but not healthy controls, reportedly held recurring autoreactive clonotypes.

Germline V CDR1 and CDR2: GTSNPN, SVGIG (reference sequence). There are 13 residues in the CDR3. The V gene lost 5 bases and the J gene lost 7 bases, with 12 bases spanning the gap. The assay was immunoSEQ multiplex PCR, and TCRdb's table has in-frame clones only and misses some. The sample carries about 40,000 clones, approximately 85% recorded once. The source is a human donor with narcolepsy. The specimen was CD45RA- memory CD4+ T cells from PBMCs. The chain joins TRBV30 to TRBJ1-6; tentative D call: TRBD1 (5 bases). The CDR3 here is CAWASGLNSPLHF. CDR3 DNA sequence: TGTGCCTGGGCCTCAGGGTTGAATTCACCCCTCCACTTT.